This T cell receptor (beta chain) was retrieved from a study of radiation and T cells in renal cell carcinoma. As for treatment: treatment-naive control, cytoreductive nephrectomy. Controls were unirradiated tumors from treatment-naive cytoreductive nephrectomy patients. Control tumor donors were a few females and 10 or so males, median age roughly 62 years. Overall study results and limits: Top 100 clonotypes averaged about 50% in irradiated versus around 45% in nephrectomy-only tumors. Dominant CDR3 motifs were more common in irradiated tumors than controls.

Comments on this clone: Its antigen is still unknown.

The CDR3 runs to 13 residues. Germline lookup yields CDR1 SGHAT and CDR2 FQDESV (reference sequence). V lost 3 bases, J lost 4 bases, and 4 bases lay in between. Generated by immunoSEQ multiplex PCR, the TCRdb table keeps only in-frame clones and is missing some. Of 15,000 or so clones listed, about three fifths are singletons. Sequencing used tumor tissue, obtained from a patient whose treatment was nephrectomy without radiotherapy. The chain couples TRBV11-1 to TRBJ2-6; D uncertain. The TCR was taken from a man aged 60 to 75 with renal cell carcinoma. DNA of the CDR3: TGTGCCAGCAGCTTCTCCGGGGCCAACGTCCTGACTTTC. This encodes CASSFSGANVLTF. The whole variable domain, filled in from reference TRBV11-1 and TRBJ2-6, reads EAEVAQSPRYKITEKSQAVAFWCDPISGHATLYWYRQILGQGPELLVQFQDESVVDDSQLPKDRFSAERLKGVDSTLKIQPAELGDSAMYLCASSFSGANVLTFGAGSRLTVL.